The source of this TCR beta chain is a study of early T cells in non-severe SARS-CoV-2 infection. Whole-study context: Sequencing targeted bulk RNA from unsorted whole blood, leaving chains unpaired.

The germline V gene has CDR1 SNHLY and CDR2 FYNNEI. The CDR3 length is 12 residues. Trimming cost V 7 bases and J 5 bases; bases outside gene matches: 4. Unique molecular identifier tags were affixed to discrete cDNA molecules. TCRdb used MiXCR to reprocess the 5' RACE reads, holding one entry per CDR3 protein. The sample has 25,000 or so distinct CDR3 sequences, approximately 2.9% seen once; the top ten hold 0.7% to 0.9%. This clonotype was counted many times. The sequenced material came from whole blood. The chain employs TRBV2 and TRBJ2-5; 7 bases line up with TRBD2. This clonotype was sampled from an adult who was a healthcare worker with PCR-confirmed SARS-CoV-2 infection or an uninfected control (not recorded which). The CDR3 region is CASTPAGETQYF. As DNA, the CDR3 is TGTGCCAGCACCCCAGCGGGGGAGACCCAGTACTTC.